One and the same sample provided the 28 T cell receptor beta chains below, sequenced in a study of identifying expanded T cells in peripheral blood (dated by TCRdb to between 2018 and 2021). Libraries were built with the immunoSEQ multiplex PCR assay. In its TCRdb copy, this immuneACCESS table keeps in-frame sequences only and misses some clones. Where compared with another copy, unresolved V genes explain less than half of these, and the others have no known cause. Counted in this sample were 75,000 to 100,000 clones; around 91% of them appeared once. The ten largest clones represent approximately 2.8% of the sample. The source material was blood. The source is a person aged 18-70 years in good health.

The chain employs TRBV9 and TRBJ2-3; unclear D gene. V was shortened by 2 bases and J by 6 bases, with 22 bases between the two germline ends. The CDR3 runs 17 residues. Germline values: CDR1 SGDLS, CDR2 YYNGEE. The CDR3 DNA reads TGTGCCAGCAGCGTCTCCCCGGGCGGTTTCCTGGGGGATACGCAGTATTTT. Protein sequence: CASSVSPGGFLGDTQYF.

The CDR3 sequence: CASRPNSVYGYTF. Written as DNA, the CDR3 is TGTGCCAGCAGGCCTAACAGTGTCTATGGCTACACCTTC. The chain couples TRBV6-5 to TRBJ1-2, with D hard to call. The CDR3 totals 13 residues. Germline V CDR1 and CDR2: MNHEY, SVGAGI. Trimming left V 6 bases short and J 4 bases short, with 12 bases between.

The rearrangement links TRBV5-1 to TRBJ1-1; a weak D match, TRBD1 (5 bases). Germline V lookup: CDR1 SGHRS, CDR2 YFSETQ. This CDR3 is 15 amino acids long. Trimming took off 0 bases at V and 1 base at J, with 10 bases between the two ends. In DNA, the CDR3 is TGCGCCAGCAGCTTGGTGGGAGGACAGAACACTGAAGCTTTCTTT. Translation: CASSLVGGQNTEAFF.

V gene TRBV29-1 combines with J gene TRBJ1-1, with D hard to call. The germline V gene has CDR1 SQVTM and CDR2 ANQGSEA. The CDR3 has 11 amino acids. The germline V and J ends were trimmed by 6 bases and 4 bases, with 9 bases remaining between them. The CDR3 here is CSVKYSTEAFF. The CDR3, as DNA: TGCAGCGTCAAGTATTCCACTGAAGCTTTCTTT.

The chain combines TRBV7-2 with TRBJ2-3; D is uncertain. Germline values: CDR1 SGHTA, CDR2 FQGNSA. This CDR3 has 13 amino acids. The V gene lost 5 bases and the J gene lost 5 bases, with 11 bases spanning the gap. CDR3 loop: CASSHRGVDTQYF. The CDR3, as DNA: TGTGCCAGCAGCCACCGAGGAGTAGATACGCAGTATTTT.

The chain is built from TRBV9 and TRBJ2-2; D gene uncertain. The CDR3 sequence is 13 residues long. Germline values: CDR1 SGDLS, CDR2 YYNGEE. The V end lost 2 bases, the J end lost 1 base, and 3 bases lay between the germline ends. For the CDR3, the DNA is TGTGCCAGCAGCGTGGAGAACACCGGGGAGCTGTTTTTT. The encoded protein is CASSVENTGELFF.

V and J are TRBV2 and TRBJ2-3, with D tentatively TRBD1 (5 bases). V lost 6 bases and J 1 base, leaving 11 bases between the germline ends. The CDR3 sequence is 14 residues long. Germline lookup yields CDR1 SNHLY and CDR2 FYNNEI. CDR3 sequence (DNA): TGTGCCAGCAGCAGGGAAGTGGGCACAGATACGCAGTATTTT. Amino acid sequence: CASSREVGTDTQYF.

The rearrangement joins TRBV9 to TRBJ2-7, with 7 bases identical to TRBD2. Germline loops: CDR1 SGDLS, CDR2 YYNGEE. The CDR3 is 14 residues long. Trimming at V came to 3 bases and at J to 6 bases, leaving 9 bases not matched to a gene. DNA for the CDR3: TGTGCCAGCAGCGCGGCTAGCGGTAGCGGCGAGCAGTACTTC. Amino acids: CASSAASGSGEQYF.

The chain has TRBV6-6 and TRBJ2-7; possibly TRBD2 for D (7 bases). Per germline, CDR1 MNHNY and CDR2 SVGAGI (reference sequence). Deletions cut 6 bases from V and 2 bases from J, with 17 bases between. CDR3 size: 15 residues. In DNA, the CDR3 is TGTGCCAGCAGCCCCAGGGGCGGGAGACCCTACGAGCAGTACTTC. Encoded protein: CASSPRGGRPYEQYF.

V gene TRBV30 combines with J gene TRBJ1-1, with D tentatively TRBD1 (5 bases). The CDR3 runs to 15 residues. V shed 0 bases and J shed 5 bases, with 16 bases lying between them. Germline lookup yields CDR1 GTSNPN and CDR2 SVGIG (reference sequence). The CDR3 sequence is CAWSVVLIGATEAFF. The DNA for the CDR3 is TGTGCCTGGAGTGTAGTACTTATTGGGGCTACTGAAGCTTTCTTT.

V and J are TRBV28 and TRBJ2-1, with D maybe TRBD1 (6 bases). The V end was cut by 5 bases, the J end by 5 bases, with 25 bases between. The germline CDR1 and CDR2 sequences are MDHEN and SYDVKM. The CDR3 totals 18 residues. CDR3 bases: TGTGCCAGCAGTACCACACTCCTTCAGGGGCTTTGGAACAATGAGCAGTTCTTC. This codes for CASSTTLLQGLWNNEQFF.

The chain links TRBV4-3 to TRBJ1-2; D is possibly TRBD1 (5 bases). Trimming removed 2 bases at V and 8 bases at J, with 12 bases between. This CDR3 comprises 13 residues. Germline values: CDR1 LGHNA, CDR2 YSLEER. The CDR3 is CASSQKGIYGYTF. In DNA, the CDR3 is TGCGCCAGCAGCCAAAAGGGGATTTACGGCTACACCTTC.

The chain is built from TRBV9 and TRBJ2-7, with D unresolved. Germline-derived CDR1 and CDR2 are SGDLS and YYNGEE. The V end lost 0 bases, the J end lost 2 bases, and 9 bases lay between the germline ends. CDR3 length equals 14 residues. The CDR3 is CASSVEPGPYEQYF. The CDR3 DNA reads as TGTGCCAGCAGCGTAGAGCCAGGCCCCTACGAGCAGTACTTC.

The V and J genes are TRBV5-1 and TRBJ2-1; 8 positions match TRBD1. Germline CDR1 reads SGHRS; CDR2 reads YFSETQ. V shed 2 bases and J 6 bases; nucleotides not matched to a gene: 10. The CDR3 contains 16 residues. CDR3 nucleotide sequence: TGCGCCAGCAGCTTACATCCGGGACAGGACCTCAATGAGCAGTTCTTC. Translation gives CASSLHPGQDLNEQFF.

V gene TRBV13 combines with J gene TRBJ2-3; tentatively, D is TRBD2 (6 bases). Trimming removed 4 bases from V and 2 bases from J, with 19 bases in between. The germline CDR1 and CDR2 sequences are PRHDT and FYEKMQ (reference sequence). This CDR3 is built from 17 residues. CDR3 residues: CASSSRGGLSITDTQYF. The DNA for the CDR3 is TGTGCCAGCAGCTCCCGAGGCGGACTATCCATCACAGATACGCAGTATTTT.

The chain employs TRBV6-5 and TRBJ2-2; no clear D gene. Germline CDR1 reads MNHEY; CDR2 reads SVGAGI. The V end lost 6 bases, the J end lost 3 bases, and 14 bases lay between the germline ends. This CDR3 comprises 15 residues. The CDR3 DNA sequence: TGTGCCAGCAGCCGATCTGGATCGGACACCGGGGAGCTGTTTTTT. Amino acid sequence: CASSRSGSDTGELFF.

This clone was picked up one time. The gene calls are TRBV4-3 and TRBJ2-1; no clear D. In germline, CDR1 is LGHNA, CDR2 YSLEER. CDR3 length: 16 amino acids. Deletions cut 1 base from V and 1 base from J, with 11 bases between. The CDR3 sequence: CASSQALGGSYNEQFF. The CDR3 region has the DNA TGCGCCAGCAGCCAAGCCCTCGGCGGATCCTACAATGAGCAGTTCTTC.

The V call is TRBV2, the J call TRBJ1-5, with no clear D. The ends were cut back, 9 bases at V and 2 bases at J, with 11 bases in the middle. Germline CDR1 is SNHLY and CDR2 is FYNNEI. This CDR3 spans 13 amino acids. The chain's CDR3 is CASRADGNQPQHF. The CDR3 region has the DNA TGTGCCAGTAGGGCGGACGGCAATCAGCCCCAGCATTTT.

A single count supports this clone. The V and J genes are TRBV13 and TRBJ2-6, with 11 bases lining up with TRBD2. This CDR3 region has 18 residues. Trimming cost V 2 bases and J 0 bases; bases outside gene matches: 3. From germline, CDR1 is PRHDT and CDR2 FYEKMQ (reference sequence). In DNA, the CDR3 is TGTGCCAGCAGCTTATCACTAGCGGGGGTCTCTGGGGCCAACGTCCTGACTTTC. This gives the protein CASSLSLAGVSGANVLTF. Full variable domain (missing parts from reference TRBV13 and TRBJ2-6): AAGVIQSPRHLIKEKRETATLKCYPIPRHDTVYWYQQGPGQDPQFLISFYEKMQSDKGSIPDRFSAQQFSDYHSELNMSSLELGDSALYFCASSLSLAGVSGANVLTFGAGSRLTVL.

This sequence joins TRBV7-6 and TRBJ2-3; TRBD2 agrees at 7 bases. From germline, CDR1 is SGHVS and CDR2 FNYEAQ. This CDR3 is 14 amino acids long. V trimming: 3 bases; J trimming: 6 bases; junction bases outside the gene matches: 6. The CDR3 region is CASSLGLGRDTQYF. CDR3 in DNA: TGTGCCAGCAGCTTGGGACTCGGGAGGGATACGCAGTATTTT.

DNA for the CDR3: TGTGCCAGCAGAAACGACCCCTACTATGGCTACACCTTC. Residues: CASRNDPYYGYTF. This chain connects TRBV6-6 to TRBJ1-2; D is unresolved. The CDR3 runs to 13 residues. V was clipped by 6 bases and J by 3 bases, with 11 bases between them. CDR1 and CDR2 (germline): MNHNY, SVGAGI (reference sequence).

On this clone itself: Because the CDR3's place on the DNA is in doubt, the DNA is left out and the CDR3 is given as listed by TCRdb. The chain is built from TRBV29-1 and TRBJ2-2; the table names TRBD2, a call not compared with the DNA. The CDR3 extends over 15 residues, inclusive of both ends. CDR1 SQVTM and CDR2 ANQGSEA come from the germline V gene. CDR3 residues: CSDHSGQPTPGSCFF.

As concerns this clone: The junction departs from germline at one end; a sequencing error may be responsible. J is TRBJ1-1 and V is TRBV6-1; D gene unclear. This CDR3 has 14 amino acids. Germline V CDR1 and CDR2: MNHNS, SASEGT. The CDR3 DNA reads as TGTGCCAGCAGTTCCCTCCCCGGGAGCACTGAGGCTTTCTTT. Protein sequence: CASSSLPGSTEAFF.

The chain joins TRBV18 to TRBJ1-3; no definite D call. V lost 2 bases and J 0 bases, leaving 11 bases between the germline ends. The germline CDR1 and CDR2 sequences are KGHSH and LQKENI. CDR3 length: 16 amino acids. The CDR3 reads CASSPYAENSGNTIYF. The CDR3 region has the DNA TGTGCCAGCTCACCATATGCCGAGAACTCTGGAAACACCATATATTTT. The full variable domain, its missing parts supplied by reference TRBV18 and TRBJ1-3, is NAGVMQNPRHLVRRRGQEARLRCSPMKGHSHVYWYRQLPEEGLKFMVYLQKENIIDESGMPKERFSAEFPKEGPSILRIQQVVRGDSAAYFCASSPYAENSGNTIYFGEGSWLTVV.

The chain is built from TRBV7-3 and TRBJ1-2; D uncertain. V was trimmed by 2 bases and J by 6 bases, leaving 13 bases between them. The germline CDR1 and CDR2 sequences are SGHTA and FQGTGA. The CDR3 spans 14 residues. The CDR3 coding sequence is TGTGCCAGCAGCTTAGGTCAGCCGGGCAATGGCTACACCTTC. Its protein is CASSLGQPGNGYTF.

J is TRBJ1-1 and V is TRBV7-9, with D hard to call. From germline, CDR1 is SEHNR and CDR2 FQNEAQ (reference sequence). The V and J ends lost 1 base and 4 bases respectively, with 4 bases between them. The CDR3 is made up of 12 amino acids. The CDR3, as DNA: TGTGCCAGCAGCTTAGGGACCACTGAAGCTTTCTTT. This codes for CASSLGTTEAFF.

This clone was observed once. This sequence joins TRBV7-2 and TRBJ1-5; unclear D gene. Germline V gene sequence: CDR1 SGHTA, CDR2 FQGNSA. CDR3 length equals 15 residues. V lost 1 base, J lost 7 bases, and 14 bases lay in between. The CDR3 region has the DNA TGTGCCAGCAGCTTAGTTGGCATTGGCGGGCAGCCCCAGCATTTT. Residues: CASSLVGIGGQPQHF.

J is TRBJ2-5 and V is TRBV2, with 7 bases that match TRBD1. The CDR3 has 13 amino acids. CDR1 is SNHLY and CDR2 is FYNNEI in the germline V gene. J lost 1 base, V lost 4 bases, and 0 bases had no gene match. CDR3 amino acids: CASSGQGQETQYF. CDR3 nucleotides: TGTGCCAGCAGTGGACAGGGCCAAGAGACCCAGTACTTC.